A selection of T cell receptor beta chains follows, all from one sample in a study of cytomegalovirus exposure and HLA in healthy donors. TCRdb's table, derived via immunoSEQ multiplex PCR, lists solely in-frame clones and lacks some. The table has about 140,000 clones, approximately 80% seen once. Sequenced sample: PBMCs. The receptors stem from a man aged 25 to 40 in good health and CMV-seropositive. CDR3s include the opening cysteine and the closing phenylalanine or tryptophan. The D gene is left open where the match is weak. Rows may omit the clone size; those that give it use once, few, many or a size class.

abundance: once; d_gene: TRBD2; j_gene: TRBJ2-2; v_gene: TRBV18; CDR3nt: TGTGCCAGCACCGTGTTTGAGGCGGGGGGGCCTCAGAACACCGGGGAGCTGTTTTTT; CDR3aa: CASTVFEAGGPQNTGELFF
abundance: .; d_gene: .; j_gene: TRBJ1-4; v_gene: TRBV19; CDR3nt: TGTGCCAGTAGTTCGACAGGCCATGTAGAAAAACTGTTTTTT; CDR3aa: CASSSTGHVEKLFF
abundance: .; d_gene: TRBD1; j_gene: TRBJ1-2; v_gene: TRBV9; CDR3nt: TGTGCCAGCAGCGTAGGGGGGACAGGTTCTAACTATGGCTACACCTTC; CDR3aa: CASSVGGTGSNYGYTF
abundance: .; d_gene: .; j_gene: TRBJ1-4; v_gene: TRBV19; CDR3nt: TGTGCCAGTAGTTTCTCCGGGACACCCTATGAAAAACTGTTTTTT; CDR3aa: CASSFSGTPYEKLFF
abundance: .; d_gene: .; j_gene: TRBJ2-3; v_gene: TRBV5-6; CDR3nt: TGTGCCAGCAGCCTGGCCAGCGGGAGCACAGATACGCAGTATTTT; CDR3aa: CASSLASGSTDTQYF
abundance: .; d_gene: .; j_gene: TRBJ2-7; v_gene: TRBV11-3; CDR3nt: TGTGCCAGCAGCTTAGCGGCAGGGAGGAGCTACGAGCAGTACTTC; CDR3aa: CASSLAAGRSYEQYF
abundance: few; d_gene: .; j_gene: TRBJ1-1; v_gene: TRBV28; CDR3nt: TGTGCCAGCAGTTTCCCCACAGGGATCCGAGAAGCTTTCTTT; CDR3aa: CASSFPTGIREAFF
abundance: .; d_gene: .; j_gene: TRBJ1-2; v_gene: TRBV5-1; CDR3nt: TGCGCCAGCAGCTTGGCCCCAGGGACTAACTATGGCTACACCTTC; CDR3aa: CASSLAPGTNYGYTF
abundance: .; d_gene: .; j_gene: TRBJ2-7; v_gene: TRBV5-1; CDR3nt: TGCGCCAGCAGCGCTTTACAGGACTTTAGGGACTACGAGCAGTACTTC; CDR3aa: CASSALQDFRDYEQYF
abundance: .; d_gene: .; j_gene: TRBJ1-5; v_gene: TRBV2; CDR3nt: TGTGCCAGCAGTGAAGAAACAGTAGGTCAGCCCCAGCATTTT; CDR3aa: CASSEETVGQPQHF
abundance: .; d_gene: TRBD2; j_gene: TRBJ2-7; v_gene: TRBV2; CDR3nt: TGTGCCAGCAGTGTACGGACTAGCGATCCCTACGAGCAGTACTTC; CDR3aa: CASSVRTSDPYEQYF
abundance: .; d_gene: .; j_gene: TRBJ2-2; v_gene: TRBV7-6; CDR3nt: TGTGCCAGCAGCTTAGGGAGCGGGGAGCTGTTTTTT; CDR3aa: CASSLGSGELFF
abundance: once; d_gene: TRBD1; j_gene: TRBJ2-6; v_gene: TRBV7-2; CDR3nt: TGTGCCAGCAGCAGAGACAGGGGAGGAGGGGCCAACGTCCTGACTTTC; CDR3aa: CASSRDRGGGANVLTF
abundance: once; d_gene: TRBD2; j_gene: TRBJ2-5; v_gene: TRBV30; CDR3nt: TGTGCCTGGAGTGGGACTAGCGGGCAAGAGACCCAGTACTTC; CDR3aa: CAWSGTSGQETQYF
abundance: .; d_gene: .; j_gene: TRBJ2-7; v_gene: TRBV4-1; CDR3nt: TGCGCCAGCAGCCAAGACATCTACGAGCAGTACTTC; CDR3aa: CASSQDIYEQYF